These 19 T cell receptor beta chains originate from one sample sequenced in a study of OX40 agonist ivuxolimab in advanced cancers. Repertoires were generated with immunoSEQ multiplex PCR, while TCRdb's copy carries only in-frame clones and drops some. The repertoire includes about 62,000 clones, roughly 80% of them detected once, and 3% to 4.5% sits in the top ten. Sequencing used CD4+ or CD8+ T cells sorted from blood, obtained in a trial of the OX40 agonist ivuxolimab. Receptors were obtained from an adult with an advanced solid tumor such as melanoma, head and neck, liver or kidney cancer.

The chain couples TRBV7-9 to TRBJ2-7; D not resolved. This CDR3 has 15 residues. The germline CDR1 and CDR2 sequences are SEHNR and FQNEAQ (reference sequence). V was cut by 5 bases and J by 2 bases, with 16 bases left in between. Written as DNA, the CDR3 is TGTGCCAGCAGCCCAAGGGCAGCGAGAGCCTACGAGCAGTACTTC. Amino acid sequence: CASSPRAARAYEQYF.

The chain joins TRBV4-2 to TRBJ2-7, with TRBD1 identical over 7 bases. With V trimmed by 5 bases and J by 2 bases, 9 bases remained unmatched. CDR1 and CDR2 from the germline V gene are LGHNA and YNFKEQ. The CDR3 is made up of 15 amino acids. For the CDR3, the DNA is TGTGCCAGCAGCTTACGGGACAGCGAAGCCTACGAGCAGTACTTC. Amino acid sequence: CASSLRDSEAYEQYF.

This clone was observed a single time. The CDR3 sequence is CASSSSSYEQYF. DNA of the CDR3: TGTGCCAGCAGTTCGAGCTCCTACGAGCAGTACTTC. The chain joins TRBV5-6 to TRBJ2-5; D ambiguous. TRBJ2-7 explains the end of the DNA better; the J call may be wrong. The CDR3 is 12 residues long. CDR1 is SGHDT, CDR2 YYEEEE, per germline.

This rearrangement joins TRBV9 to TRBJ2-2; D is uncertain. V was clipped by 0 bases and J by 7 bases, with 16 bases between them. Germline CDR1 reads SGDLS; CDR2 reads YYNGEE. CDR3 length: 16 residues. The CDR3 coding sequence is TGTGCCAGCAGCGTAGAAAGCCGTCTGGACGGCGGGGAGCTGTTTTTT. Its translation: CASSVESRLDGGELFF.

Concerning this clone itself: Other nucleotide sequences from this sample produce the same CDR3. This chain links TRBV6-5 with TRBJ2-5; 11 bases fit TRBD2. The last part of the DNA fits TRBJ2-7 better; the J call may be wrong. Germline CDR1 reads MNHEY; CDR2 reads SVGAGI. The CDR3 is made up of 15 amino acids. Here the CDR3 reads CASSYGLAGSYEQYF. The CDR3 bases are TGTGCCAGCAGTTACGGACTAGCGGGCTCCTACGAGCAGTACTTC.

CDR3 DNA sequence: TGTGCCAGCAGAGGACAGGGTGGTGACGAGCAGTACTTC. As protein: CASRGQGGDEQYF. This sequence joins TRBV6-1 and TRBJ2-7; 8 bases map to TRBD1. This CDR3 has 13 residues. Per the germline V gene, CDR1 is MNHNS and CDR2 is SASEGT. With V trimmed by 6 bases and J by 5 bases, 6 bases remained unmatched.

The chain employs TRBV19 and TRBJ2-3, with a tentative D call TRBD1 (6 bases). CDR1 is LNHDA, CDR2 SQIVND, per germline (reference sequence). V lost 7 bases and J 4 bases, leaving 12 bases between the germline ends. CDR3 length: 13 residues. This CDR3 is CASNQGMADTQYF. Written as DNA, the CDR3 is TGTGCCAGTAATCAGGGGATGGCAGATACGCAGTATTTT.

The CDR3 loop reads CASSSPGSRNEKLFF. The CDR3 DNA sequence: TGTGCCAGCTCATCCCCAGGGTCAAGGAATGAAAAACTGTTTTTT. The V call is TRBV18, the J call TRBJ1-4; perhaps TRBD1 as D (5 bases). V was trimmed by 5 bases and J by 5 bases, leaving 15 bases between them. This CDR3 has 15 residues. CDR1 is KGHSH and CDR2 is LQKENI in the germline V gene.

The chain combines TRBV4-1 with TRBJ1-2, with D unclear. The CDR3 covers 13 residues. CDR1 MGHRA and CDR2 YSYEKL come from the germline V gene. V lost 4 bases and J 5 bases, leaving 11 bases between the germline ends. Here the CDR3 DNA reads TGCGCCAGCAGCCGGGTGGGAGGGTATGGCTACACCTTC. Residues: CASSRVGGYGYTF.

This clone appeared a single time. The V gene is TRBV5-5, the J gene TRBJ2-7; 10 bases line up with TRBD1. This CDR3 comprises 13 residues. CDR1 and CDR2 from the germline V gene are SGHKS and YYEKEE (reference sequence). V lost 4 bases, J lost 6 bases, and 4 bases stayed unmatched. CDR3 region: CASSRDRGFEQYF. CDR3 nucleotides: TGTGCCAGCAGCCGGGACAGGGGTTTCGAGCAGTACTTC. The full variable domain, completed using reference TRBV5-5 and TRBJ2-7, is DAGVTQSPTHLIKTRGQQVTLRCSPISGHKSVSWYQQVLGQGPQFIFQYYEKEERGRGNFPDRFSARQFPNYSSELNVNALLLGDSALYLCASSRDRGFEQYFGPGTRLTVT.

The gene calls are TRBV28 and TRBJ1-5; a weak D match, TRBD1 (5 bases). CDR1 MDHEN and CDR2 SYDVKM come from the germline V gene. The CDR3 loop spans 17 amino acids. The V end lost 7 bases, the J end lost 0 bases, and 19 bases lay between the germline ends. The CDR3 DNA follows: TGTGCCAGCACCTTGGGAAAGGGACCTTATAGCAATCAGCCCCAGCATTTT. It is translated as CASTLGKGPYSNQPQHF. Combining the CDR3 with reference TRBV28 and TRBJ1-5 gives the whole variable domain DVKVTQSSRYLVKRTGEKVFLECVQDMDHENMFWYRQDPGLGLRLIYFSYDVKMKEKGDIPEGYSVSREKKERFSLILESASTNQTSMYLCASTLGKGPYSNQPQHFGDGTRLSIL.

The rearrangement uses TRBV30 and TRBJ1-3, with D perhaps matching TRBD1 (6 bases). CDR3 length equals 16 residues. Germline V gene sequence: CDR1 GTSNPN, CDR2 SVGIG (reference sequence). V was pared by 6 bases and J by 8 bases, with 26 bases between. The CDR3 sequence is CACSTRGAQSVDTIYF. The CDR3 nucleotides read TGTGCCTGCTCGACGAGGGGGGCTCAGAGTGTGGACACCATATATTTT.

The chain links TRBV10-3 to TRBJ2-4; tentative D call: TRBD1 (6 bases). CDR3 length equals 12 residues. CDR1 ENHRY and CDR2 SYGVKD come from the germline V gene. V dropped 4 bases and J dropped 7 bases, with 8 bases sitting between them. The CDR3 spells CAISGTGNIQYF. Here the CDR3 DNA reads TGTGCCATCAGTGGCACAGGGAACATTCAGTACTTC.

The rearrangement joins TRBV14 to TRBJ1-3; D not certain. Germline V CDR1 and CDR2: SGHDN, FVKESK. V lost 1 base and J lost 9, with 7 bases in between. The CDR3 is made up of 12 amino acids. DNA for the CDR3: TGTGCCAGCAGCCAAGGTCCCAGCACCATATATTTT. It codes for CASSQGPSTIYF. The whole variable domain, remainder taken from reference TRBV14 and TRBJ1-3, is EAGVTQFPSHSVIEKGQTVTLRCDPISGHDNLYWYRRVMGKEIKFLLHFVKESKQDESGMPNNRFLAERTGGTYSTLKVQPAELEDSGVYFCASSQGPSTIYFGEGSWLTVV.

The chain joins TRBV7-2 to TRBJ2-7; no definite D call. V lost 4 bases, J lost 0 bases, and 4 bases lay in between. Germline lookup yields CDR1 SGHTA and CDR2 FQGNSA. This CDR3 region has 12 residues. Written as DNA, the CDR3 is TGTGCCAGCAGCTCCAACTCCTACGAGCAGTACTTC. Amino acid sequence: CASSSNSYEQYF.

This chain joins TRBV6-5 and TRBJ1-2, with D unclear. Germline CDR1 MNHEY, CDR2 SVGAGI. The CDR3 has 15 amino acids. The ends were cut back, 2 bases at V and 0 bases at J, with 10 bases in the middle. The CDR3 DNA follows: TGTGCCAGCAGTTACGCCCGCGGCTCTAACTATGGCTACACCTTC. Translated: CASSYARGSNYGYTF.

This chain connects TRBV2 to TRBJ2-1; 7 positions agree with TRBD2. Trimming removed 6 bases from V and 10 bases from J; junction bases left unmatched: 9. The CDR3 has 13 amino acids. Per the germline V gene, CDR1 is SNHLY and CDR2 is FYNNEI. CDR3 bases: TGTGCCAGCAGGGCGGAGCGGGAAAGCGAGCAGTTCTTC. It codes for CASRAERESEQFF.

This chain connects TRBV9 to TRBJ2-4, with TRBD2 matching over 8 bases. Per the germline V gene, CDR1 is SGDLS and CDR2 is YYNGEE. The CDR3 extends over 16 amino acids. V lost 0 bases to trimming and J lost 7 bases; unmatched junction nucleotides: 9. The CDR3 DNA reads as TGTGCCAGCAGCGTAGATCCAGTCGGGAGGGGGAACATTCAGTACTTC. Translated: CASSVDPVGRGNIQYF.

The chain joins TRBV7-9 to TRBJ2-3, with D unresolved. There are 13 residues in the CDR3. V was pared by 4 bases and J by 6 bases, with 11 bases between. The germline V gene encodes CDR1 SEHNR and CDR2 FQNEAQ (reference sequence). CDR3 DNA sequence: TGTGCCAGCAGCTCGCAGTATAGTGATACGCAGTATTTT. Protein product: CASSSQYSDTQYF.